A selection of T cell receptor beta chains follows, all from one sample in a study of patients and donors after allogeneic stem cell transplantation. From the RT-PCR reads, TCRdb called clonotypes with MiXCR, one entry per CDR3 protein. The table shows under 170,000 distinct CDR3 sequences, with 30% to 45% occurring only once. The specimen sequenced was blood, either unsorted or a sorted T cell fraction (not recorded which). The receptors shown here come from a human donor who was either an allogeneic HSCT recipient or a stem cell or donor lymphocyte infusion donor (not recorded which). It is not recorded whose cells these are; they may come from a transplant donor. CDR3s include the opening cysteine and the closing phenylalanine or tryptophan. Each record gives: D gene, J gene, V gene, clone size, CDR3 protein, CDR3 DNA. D genes are given only for firm matches. Expanded clones get a size class; other rows say once, few or many, or leave the size out.

D gene: TRBD2
J gene: TRBJ2-1
V gene: TRBV7-6
clone size: -
CDR3 protein: CASSLMGGGAPSSYNEQFF
CDR3 DNA: TGTGCCAGCAGCTTAATGGGCGGGGGGGCGCCAAGCTCCTACAATGAGCAGTTCTTC

D gene: -
J gene: TRBJ2-3
V gene: TRBV5-1
clone size: -
CDR3 protein: CASRLGTTTDTQYF
CDR3 DNA: TGCGCCAGCCGCCTGGGAACCACCACAGATACGCAGTATTTT

D gene: -
J gene: TRBJ2-7
V gene: TRBV4-3
clone size: -
CDR3 protein: CASSQAGVGRSSGQYF
CDR3 DNA: TGCGCCAGCAGCCAAGCGGGGGTCGGCCGATCATCAGGGCAGTACTTC

D gene: TRBD1
J gene: TRBJ1-4
V gene: TRBV5-1
clone size: few
CDR3 protein: CASSYGQAAEKLFF
CDR3 DNA: TGCGCCAGCAGCTATGGACAGGCGGCCGAAAAACTGTTTTTT

D gene: TRBD1
J gene: TRBJ1-4
V gene: TRBV27
clone size: -
CDR3 protein: CASSSTGYREKLFF
CDR3 DNA: TGTGCCAGCAGTTCGACAGGGTATCGGGAAAAACTGTTTTTT

D gene: TRBD2
J gene: TRBJ2-5
V gene: TRBV6-5
clone size: -
CDR3 protein: CASSYSAGTSETQYF
CDR3 DNA: TGTGCCAGCAGTTACTCCGCCGGGACTAGCGAGACCCAGTACTTC

D gene: -
J gene: TRBJ2-1
V gene: TRBV9
clone size: -
CDR3 protein: CASSALHTASSYNEQFF
CDR3 DNA: TGTGCCAGCAGCGCCCTCCATACCGCGAGCTCCTACAATGAGCAGTTCTTC

D gene: -
J gene: TRBJ2-7
V gene: TRBV18
clone size: -
CDR3 protein: CASSTEIRGTAYEQYF
CDR3 DNA: TGTGCCAGCTCAACCGAGATAAGGGGAACGGCCTACGAGCAGTACTTC

D gene: -
J gene: TRBJ1-1
V gene: TRBV7-9
clone size: few
CDR3 protein: CASSVRVWDTEAFF
CDR3 DNA: TGTGCCAGCAGCGTCCGTGTGTGGGACACTGAAGCTTTCTTT

D gene: -
J gene: TRBJ1-3
V gene: TRBV6-6
clone size: once
CDR3 protein: CASSWRTPSGNTIYF
CDR3 DNA: TGTGCCAGCAGTTGGAGGACCCCCTCTGGAAACACCATATATTTT

D gene: -
J gene: TRBJ2-3
V gene: TRBV18
clone size: -
CDR3 protein: CASSPPGHLGRDTQYF
CDR3 DNA: TGTGCCAGCTCACCACCGGGACACCTAGGACGAGATACGCAGTATTTT

D gene: -
J gene: TRBJ2-1
V gene: TRBV24-1
clone size: -
CDR3 protein: CATSDRTGREFF
CDR3 DNA: TGTGCCACCAGTGATAGAACAGGGAGGGAGTTCTTC

D gene: TRBD1
J gene: TRBJ1-4
V gene: TRBV5-5
clone size: -
CDR3 protein: CASSLDRGPEKLFF
CDR3 DNA: TGTGCCAGCAGCCTGGACAGGGGGCCTGAAAAACTGTTTTTT

D gene: TRBD1
J gene: TRBJ2-1
V gene: TRBV11-2
clone size: -
CDR3 protein: CASSLGPGTDNEQFF
CDR3 DNA: TGTGCCAGCAGCTTAGGGCCCGGGACAGACAATGAGCAGTTCTTC

D gene: -
J gene: TRBJ1-1
V gene: TRBV6-5
clone size: -
CDR3 protein: CASSYSIQISEAFF
CDR3 DNA: TGTGCCAGCAGTTACTCGATACAGATCTCTGAAGCTTTCTTT

D gene: -
J gene: TRBJ1-5
V gene: TRBV12-3/TRBV12-4
clone size: -
CDR3 protein: CASSLALVPQHF
CDR3 DNA: TGTGCCAGCAGTTTAGCGTTGGTTCCCCAGCATTTT

D gene: -
J gene: TRBJ1-5
V gene: TRBV9
clone size: -
CDR3 protein: CASSVDSGGSNQPQHF
CDR3 DNA: TGTGCCAGCAGCGTAGATTCAGGTGGGAGCAATCAGCCCCAGCATTTT

D gene: -
J gene: TRBJ1-1
V gene: TRBV5-5
clone size: -
CDR3 protein: CASSSDPGTEAFF
CDR3 DNA: TGTGCCAGCAGCTCGGACCCGGGGACTGAAGCTTTCTTT

D gene: -
J gene: TRBJ1-1
V gene: TRBV12-3/TRBV12-4
clone size: -
CDR3 protein: CASSPGPVNTEAFF
CDR3 DNA: TGTGCCAGCAGTCCGGGACCGGTGAACACTGAAGCTTTCTTT

D gene: -
J gene: TRBJ1-5
V gene: TRBV4-3
clone size: few
CDR3 protein: CASSEVGNQPQHF
CDR3 DNA: TGCGCCAGCAGCGAGGTGGGGAATCAGCCCCAGCATTTT

D gene: -
J gene: TRBJ1-1
V gene: TRBV20-1
clone size: -
CDR3 protein: CSAAAMLGKGTEAFF
CDR3 DNA: TGCAGTGCTGCGGCCATGTTGGGAAAGGGCACTGAAGCTTTCTTT

D gene: -
J gene: TRBJ1-1
V gene: TRBV6-2/TRBV6-3
clone size: few
CDR3 protein: CASSYPDNSGTEAFF
CDR3 DNA: TGTGCCAGCAGTTACCCTGACAACTCTGGGACTGAAGCTTTCTTT

D gene: TRBD1
J gene: TRBJ1-3
V gene: TRBV12-3/TRBV12-4
clone size: -
CDR3 protein: CASSTRGRNTIYF
CDR3 DNA: TGTGCCAGCAGTACCAGGGGGCGAAACACCATATATTTT

D gene: -
J gene: TRBJ1-4
V gene: TRBV7-6
clone size: -
CDR3 protein: CASSPGGKEELFF
CDR3 DNA: TGTGCCAGCAGCCCCGGGGGAAAAGAGGAACTGTTTTTT

D gene: -
J gene: TRBJ2-3
V gene: TRBV5-6
clone size: few
CDR3 protein: CASSLRFSNTDTQYF
CDR3 DNA: TGTGCCAGCAGCTTGAGATTTAGTAATACAGATACGCAGTATTTT

D gene: -
J gene: TRBJ2-1
V gene: TRBV4-2
clone size: -
CDR3 protein: CASSQDTPPGETYNEQFF
CDR3 DNA: TGTGCCAGCAGCCAAGATACCCCCCCGGGGGAGACTTACAATGAGCAGTTCTTC

D gene: -
J gene: TRBJ1-1
V gene: TRBV6-2/TRBV6-3
clone size: few
CDR3 protein: CASRIRGETEAFF
CDR3 DNA: TGTGCCAGCAGGATAAGGGGAGAAACTGAAGCTTTCTTT

D gene: -
J gene: TRBJ1-2
V gene: TRBV5-1
clone size: -
CDR3 protein: CASSSSRGLDGYTF
CDR3 DNA: TGCGCCAGCAGCAGTAGCAGGGGATTGGATGGCTACACCTTC

D gene: -
J gene: TRBJ2-1
V gene: TRBV7-2
clone size: few
CDR3 protein: CASSLPLIDPYNEQFF
CDR3 DNA: TGTGCCAGCAGCTTACCCCTCATAGACCCATACAATGAGCAGTTCTTC

D gene: -
J gene: TRBJ1-1
V gene: TRBV28
clone size: few
CDR3 protein: CASSTKIPNTEAFF
CDR3 DNA: TGTGCCAGCAGTACAAAGATCCCAAACACTGAAGCTTTCTTT

D gene: -
J gene: TRBJ2-1
V gene: TRBV11-2
clone size: -
CDR3 protein: CASSLVKGENEQFF
CDR3 DNA: TGTGCCAGCAGCTTAGTGAAGGGTGAAAATGAGCAGTTCTTC

D gene: -
J gene: TRBJ2-5
V gene: TRBV28
clone size: -
CDR3 protein: CASSPAGQETQYF
CDR3 DNA: TGTGCCAGTTCCCCCGCAGGCCAAGAGACCCAGTACTTC

D gene: -
J gene: TRBJ2-3
V gene: TRBV5-1
clone size: -
CDR3 protein: CASSLGGATDTQYF
CDR3 DNA: TGCGCCAGCAGCTTGGGAGGAGCGACAGATACGCAGTATTTT

D gene: -
J gene: TRBJ1-5
V gene: TRBV27
clone size: -
CDR3 protein: CASSPRGRQPQHF
CDR3 DNA: TGTGCCAGCAGTCCCCGGGGCCGGCAGCCCCAGCATTTT

D gene: -
J gene: TRBJ1-2
V gene: TRBV7-3
clone size: -
CDR3 protein: CASSDPTGSYGYTF
CDR3 DNA: TGTGCCAGCAGCGACCCGACAGGCTCCTATGGCTACACCTTC